The clone carrying this T cell receptor (beta chain) showed up many times. What it binds is unknown. The data are from a study of T-cell reconstitution after alpha-beta-depleted transplantation in children. The study's findings and limits: One year post-transplant, T-cell counts and diversity were largely derived from T cells produced anew. For some patients, TCRbeta diversity was high at day 60 because of recipient T cells and thymic progenitors that survived. Several hundred expanded graft clones reportedly were the source of alpha-beta T cells about two months after transplant.

V was clipped by 10 bases and J by 5 bases, with 15 bases between them. The CDR3 runs 13 residues. Germline CDR1 and CDR2: MNHNS and SASEGT. A TCRbeta library incorporating unique molecular identifiers was prepared. MiXCR was run by TCRdb on the PCR reads, yielding one entry per CDR3 protein. This table has about 6,500 distinct CDR3 sequences, around 10% appearing once. The starting material was PBMCs, mostly from graft donor cells, obtained 180 days after TCRalphabeta/CD19-depleted stem cell transplant. The TCR originated in a child younger than two who had a stem cell transplant for acute myeloid leukemia, so the T cells may come from the graft donor. J is TRBJ2-1 and V is TRBV6-1; possibly TRBD1 or TRBD2 for D (5 bases each). The CDR3 DNA follows: TGTGCCACCTCCGGGACCGCGAACAATGAGCAGTTCTTC. Its protein is CATSGTANNEQFF.